This T cell receptor (beta chain) emerged from a study of OX40 agonist ivuxolimab in advanced cancers. Regarding the research as a whole: The costimulatory receptor OX40 (CD134) was targeted by ivuxolimab, a fully human IgG2 agonistic monoclonal antibody. In the dose-escalation cohort, 82.7% of patients were male, and the mean age was about 55 years, with a range of about 20 to 90. The point of sequencing TCRbeta in the periphery was to test whether ivuxolimab changed TCR sequence diversity and drove clonal T-cell expansion. Prior anti-PD-1, anti-PD-L1 or anti-CTLA-4 therapy was permitted, and checkpoint inhibitors had been received by more than 35% of dose-escalation patients. Of the roughly 53 patients in dose escalation, about 20 had hepatocellular carcinoma, around 15 had melanoma, 9 had renal cell carcinoma and 9 had head and neck cancer. Partial responses occurred in three dose-escalation patients: two with cutaneous melanoma and one with hepatocellular carcinoma. The monotherapy dose-escalation portion (N of about 50 patients) of the phase I ivuxolimab trial is reported in the paper. Intravenous ivuxolimab was administered to patients every 2 weeks at six dose levels: 0.01, 0.1, 0.3, 1.5, 3 and 10 mg/kg.

According to the germline V gene (reference sequence), CDR1 reads LNHDA and CDR2 reads SQIVND. The CDR3 contains 14 residues, cysteine and phenylalanine counted. Only the CDR3 DNA is retained, 42 bases long and in frame from the first base. V is cut by 7 bases and J by 0 bases, and the space between the germline ends is 10 bases. For sequencing of the TCRbeta CDR3 region, genomic DNA was extracted from the sorted cells. The immunoSEQ Assay was used to sequence the TCRbeta CDR3 regions. Entries here come from immuneACCESS through TCRdb and include only in-frame sequences with V and J called. Some clones fail to appear in such tables; in the studies checked, an unresolved V gene covers under half of the shortfall, and the cause of the remainder is unknown. In all, the sample holds some 60,000 clones, and about 88% of those were seen once. 3.9% of the sample is in the top ten clones. As for this clone: The antigen it recognizes is unknown. The sample holds no much larger clone one base away, and base qualities are not on file.

Findings and caveats that apply to the study as a whole: Partial responders in the 0.1-3.0 mg/kg groups had among the lowest normalized peripheral clonal expansion, especially among CD8+ T cells. Low levels of normalized T-cell clonal expansion were also shown by some nonresponding patients. The antigen specificity of the peripheral T cells that underwent clonal expansion was not determined. On average, CD8+ T cells showed more expanded clones than CD4+ T cells after ivuxolimab. At doses from 0.1 to 3.0 mg/kg, clonal expansion was seen in both CD4+ and CD8+ blood T cells between baseline and week 6.

The trial excluded patients who had a history of autoimmune disease or who were on systemic immunosuppression. Peripheral blood for TCR sequencing was collected from all dose cohorts at baseline, on cycle 4 day 1, and on cycle 7 day 1. Samples came from an open-label, multicenter, first-in-human phase I dose-escalation trial of ivuxolimab. The trial enrolled adults with locally advanced or metastatic head and neck squamous cell, hepatocellular, melanoma or renal cell carcinoma. Before TCR sequencing, CD4+ T cells and CD8+ T cells from peripheral blood were sorted into separate populations. This receptor was identified in an adult with an advanced solid tumor such as melanoma, head and neck, liver or kidney cancer. The V and J genes are TRBV19 and TRBJ1-3, with the D gene not confidently named. Here the sequenced sample was CD4+ or CD8+ T cells sorted from blood, taken in a trial of the OX40 agonist ivuxolimab. This receptor carries the CDR3 CASIDGSSGNTIYF. The nucleotide sequence reads TGTGCCAGTATAGACGGATCCTCTGGAAACACCATATATTTT.